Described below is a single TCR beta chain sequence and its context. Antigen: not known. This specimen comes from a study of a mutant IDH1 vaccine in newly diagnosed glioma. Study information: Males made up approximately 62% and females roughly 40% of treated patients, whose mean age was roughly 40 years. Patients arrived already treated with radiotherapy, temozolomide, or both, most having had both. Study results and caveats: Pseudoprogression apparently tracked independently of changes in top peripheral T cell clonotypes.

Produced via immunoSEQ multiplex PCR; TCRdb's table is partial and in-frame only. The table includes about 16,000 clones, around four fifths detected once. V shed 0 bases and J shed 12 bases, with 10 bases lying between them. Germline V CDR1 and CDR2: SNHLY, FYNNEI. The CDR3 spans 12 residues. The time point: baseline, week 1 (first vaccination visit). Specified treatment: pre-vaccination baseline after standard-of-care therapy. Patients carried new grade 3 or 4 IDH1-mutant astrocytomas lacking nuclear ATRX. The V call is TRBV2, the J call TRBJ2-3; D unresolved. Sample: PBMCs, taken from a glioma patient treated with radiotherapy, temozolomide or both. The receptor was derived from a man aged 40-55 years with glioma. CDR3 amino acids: CASSEAKSTQYF. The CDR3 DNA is TGTGCCAGCAGTGAAGCGAAAAGCACACAGTATTTT.